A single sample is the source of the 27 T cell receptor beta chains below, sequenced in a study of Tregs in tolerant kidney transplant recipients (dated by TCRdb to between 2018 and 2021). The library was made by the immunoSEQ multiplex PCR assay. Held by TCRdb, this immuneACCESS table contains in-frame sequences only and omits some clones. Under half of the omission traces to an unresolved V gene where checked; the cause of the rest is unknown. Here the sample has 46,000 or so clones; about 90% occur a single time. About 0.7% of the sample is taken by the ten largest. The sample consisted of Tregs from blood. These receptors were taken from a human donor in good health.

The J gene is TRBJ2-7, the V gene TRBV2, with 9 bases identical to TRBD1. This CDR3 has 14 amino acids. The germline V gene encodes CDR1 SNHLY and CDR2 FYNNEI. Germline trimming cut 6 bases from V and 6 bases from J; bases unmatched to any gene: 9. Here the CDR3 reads CASSIQGAGVEQYF. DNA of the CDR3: TGTGCCAGCAGCATACAGGGGGCCGGGGTCGAGCAGTACTTC.

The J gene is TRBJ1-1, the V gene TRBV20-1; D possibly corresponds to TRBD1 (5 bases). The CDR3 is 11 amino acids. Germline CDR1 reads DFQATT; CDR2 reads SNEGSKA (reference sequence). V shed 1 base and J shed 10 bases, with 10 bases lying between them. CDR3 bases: TGCAGTGCTAGAGTGGACACCTCAGCTTTCTTT. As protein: CSARVDTSAFF.

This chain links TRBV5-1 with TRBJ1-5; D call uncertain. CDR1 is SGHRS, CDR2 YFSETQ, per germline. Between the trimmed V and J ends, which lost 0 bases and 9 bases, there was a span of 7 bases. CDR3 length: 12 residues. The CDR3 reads CASSLESGPQHF. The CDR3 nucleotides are TGCGCCAGCAGCTTGGAATCGGGGCCCCAGCATTTT.

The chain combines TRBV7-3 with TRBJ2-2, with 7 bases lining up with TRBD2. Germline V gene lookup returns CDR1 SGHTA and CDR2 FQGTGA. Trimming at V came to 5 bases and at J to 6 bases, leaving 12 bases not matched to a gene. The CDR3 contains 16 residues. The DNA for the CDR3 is TGTGCCAGCAGCCCGAGCACTAGGGCGGGAGCCGGGGAGCTGTTTTTT. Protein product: CASSPSTRAGAGELFF. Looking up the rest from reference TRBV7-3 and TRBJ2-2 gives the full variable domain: GAGVSQTPSNKVTEKGKYVELRCDPISGHTALYWYRQSLGQGPEFLIYFQGTGAADDSGLPNDRFFAVRPEGSVSTLKIQRTERGDSAVYLCASSPSTRAGAGELFFGEGSRLTVL.

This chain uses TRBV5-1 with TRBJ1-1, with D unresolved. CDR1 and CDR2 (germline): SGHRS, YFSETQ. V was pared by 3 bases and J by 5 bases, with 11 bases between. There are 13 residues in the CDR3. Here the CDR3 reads CASSSGVRTEAFF. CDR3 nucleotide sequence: TGCGCCAGCAGCTCCGGGGTACGGACTGAAGCTTTCTTT.

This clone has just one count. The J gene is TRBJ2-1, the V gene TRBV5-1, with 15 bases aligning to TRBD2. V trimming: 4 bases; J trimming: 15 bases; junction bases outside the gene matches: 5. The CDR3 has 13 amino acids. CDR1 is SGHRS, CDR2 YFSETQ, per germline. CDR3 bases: TGCGCCAGCAGCCGAGGACTAGCGGGGGGGCTGTTCTTC. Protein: CASSRGLAGGLFF.

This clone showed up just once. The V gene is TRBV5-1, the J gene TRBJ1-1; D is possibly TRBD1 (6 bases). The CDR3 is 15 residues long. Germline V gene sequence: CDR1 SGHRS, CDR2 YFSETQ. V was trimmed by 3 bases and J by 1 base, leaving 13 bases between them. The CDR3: CASSSRPGQNTEAFF. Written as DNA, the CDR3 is TGCGCCAGCAGCTCTCGACCGGGACAGAACACTGAAGCTTTCTTT.

The CDR3 region has the DNA TGTGCCAGTAGTGAAACAGGTCAGCCCCAGCATTTT. It is translated as CASSETGQPQHF. V usage is TRBV19 and J usage is TRBJ1-5; a weak D match, TRBD1 (5 bases). V was trimmed by 5 bases and J by 6 bases, leaving 8 bases between them. The CDR3 spans 12 residues. The germline V gene encodes CDR1 LNHDA and CDR2 SQIVND (reference sequence).

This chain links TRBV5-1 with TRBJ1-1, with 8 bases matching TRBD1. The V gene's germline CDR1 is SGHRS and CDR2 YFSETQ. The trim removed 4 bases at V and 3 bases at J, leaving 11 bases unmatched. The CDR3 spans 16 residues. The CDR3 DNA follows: TGCGCCAGCAGCGAAGACCGCCAGGGGGCATACACTGAAGCTTTCTTT. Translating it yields CASSEDRQGAYTEAFF.

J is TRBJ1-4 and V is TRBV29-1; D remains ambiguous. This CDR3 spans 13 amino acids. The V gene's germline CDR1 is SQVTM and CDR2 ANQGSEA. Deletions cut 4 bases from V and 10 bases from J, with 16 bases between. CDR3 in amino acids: CSVGGNLGGKLFF. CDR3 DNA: TGCAGCGTTGGAGGGAATCTCGGCGGAAAACTGTTTTTT.

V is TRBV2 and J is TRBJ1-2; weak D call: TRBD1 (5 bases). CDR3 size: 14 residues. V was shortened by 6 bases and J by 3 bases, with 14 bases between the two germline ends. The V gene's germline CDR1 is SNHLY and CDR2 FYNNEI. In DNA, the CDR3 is TGTGCCAGCAGCGATCTAGACAGATACTATGGCTACACCTTC. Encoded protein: CASSDLDRYYGYTF.

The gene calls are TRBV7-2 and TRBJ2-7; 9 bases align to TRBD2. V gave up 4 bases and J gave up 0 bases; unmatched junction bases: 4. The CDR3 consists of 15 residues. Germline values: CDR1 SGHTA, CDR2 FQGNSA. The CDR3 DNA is TGTGCCAGCAGCTCCGTAGCGGGGGCCTCCTACGAGCAGTACTTC. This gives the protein CASSSVAGASYEQYF.

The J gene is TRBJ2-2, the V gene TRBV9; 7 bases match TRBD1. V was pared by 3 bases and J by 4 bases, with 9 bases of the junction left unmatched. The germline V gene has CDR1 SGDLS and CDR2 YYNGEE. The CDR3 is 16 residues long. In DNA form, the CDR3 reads TGTGCCAGCAGCGAAAGACAGGGCTTGGGCACCGGGGAGCTGTTTTTT. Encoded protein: CASSERQGLGTGELFF.

The CDR3 region is CASSRGGGQPQHF. CDR3 DNA sequence: TGTGCCAGTAGCCGGGGGGGAGGTCAGCCCCAGCATTTT. The chain uses TRBV19 and TRBJ1-5, with D perhaps TRBD1 (5 bases). Germline loops: CDR1 LNHDA, CDR2 SQIVND (reference sequence). V dropped 6 bases and J dropped 6 bases, with 12 bases sitting between them. The CDR3 is 13 amino acids.

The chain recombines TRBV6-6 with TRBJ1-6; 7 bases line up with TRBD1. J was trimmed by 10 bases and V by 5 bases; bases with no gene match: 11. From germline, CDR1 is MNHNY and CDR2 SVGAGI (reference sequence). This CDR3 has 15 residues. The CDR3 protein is CASSPGDRVRSPLHF. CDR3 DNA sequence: TGTGCCAGCAGTCCGGGCGACAGGGTACGGTCACCCCTCCACTTT.

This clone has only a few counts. Written as DNA, the CDR3 is TGTGCCAGCAGCCCCGGGAGCTCCTATAATTCACCCCTCCACTTT. Translated, it gives CASSPGSSYNSPLHF. The rearrangement uses TRBV5-6 and TRBJ1-6; D is unresolved. Germline CDR1 is SGHDT and CDR2 is YYEEEE. The CDR3 is 15 residues long. With 4 bases removed from V and 0 bases from J, the gap between germline ends came to 8 bases.

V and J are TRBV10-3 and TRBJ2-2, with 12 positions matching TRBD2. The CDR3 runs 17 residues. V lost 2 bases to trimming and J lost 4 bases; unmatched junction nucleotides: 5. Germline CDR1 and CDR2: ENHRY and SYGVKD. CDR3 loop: CAISEAATSGGTGELFF. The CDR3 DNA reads TGTGCCATCAGTGAGGCCGCGACTAGCGGGGGCACCGGGGAGCTGTTTTTT.

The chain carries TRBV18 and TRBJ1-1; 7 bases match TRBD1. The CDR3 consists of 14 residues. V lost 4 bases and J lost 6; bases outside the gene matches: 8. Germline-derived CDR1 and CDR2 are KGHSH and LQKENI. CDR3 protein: CASSRLTGEAEAFF. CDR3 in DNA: TGTGCCAGCTCACGGTTAACAGGGGAAGCTGAAGCTTTCTTT.

The CDR3 region is CATSRDGGQGEYGYTF. The CDR3 DNA reads as TGTGCCACCAGCAGAGACGGAGGACAGGGAGAATATGGCTACACCTTC. The chain recombines TRBV15 with TRBJ1-2; 8 nucleotides align to TRBD1. Germline CDR1 is LNHNV and CDR2 is YYDKDF (reference sequence). V gave up 0 bases and J gave up 5 bases; unmatched junction bases: 8. CDR3 length: 16 amino acids.

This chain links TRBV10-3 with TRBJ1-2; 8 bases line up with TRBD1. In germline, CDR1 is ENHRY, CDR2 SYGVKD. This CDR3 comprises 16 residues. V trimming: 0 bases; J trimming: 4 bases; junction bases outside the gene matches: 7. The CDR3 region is CAISESIQQGAYGYTF. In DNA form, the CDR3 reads TGTGCCATCAGTGAGTCGATTCAGCAGGGGGCCTATGGCTACACCTTC.

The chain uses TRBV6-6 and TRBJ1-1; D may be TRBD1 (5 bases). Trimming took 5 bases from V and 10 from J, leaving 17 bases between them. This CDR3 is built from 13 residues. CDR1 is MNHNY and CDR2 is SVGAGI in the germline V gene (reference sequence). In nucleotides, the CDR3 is TGTGCCAGCAGTGCCCCAGGGAATGACGTAGCTTTCTTT. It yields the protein CASSAPGNDVAFF.

CDR3 sequence reads: CATSRAIGTGGTPRYF. In DNA form, the CDR3 reads TGTGCCACCAGCAGAGCTATTGGGACAGGGGGTACCCCAAGGTACTTC. The rearrangement links TRBV15 to TRBJ2-7; TRBD1 matches 11 bases. The germline gives CDR1 LNHNV, CDR2 YYDKDF (reference sequence). The CDR3 is 16 amino acids. V shed 1 base and J 12 bases; nucleotides not matched to a gene: 14.

In DNA, the CDR3 is TGCGCCAGCAGCTTGGCAGGGACACCTACCTACGAGCAGTACTTC. Its protein product is CASSLAGTPTYEQYF. The chain carries TRBV5-1 and TRBJ2-7, with D possibly being TRBD1 (6 bases). The CDR3 extends over 15 amino acids. The V gene lost 0 bases and the J gene lost 2 bases, with 12 bases spanning the gap. The germline gives CDR1 SGHRS, CDR2 YFSETQ.

The CDR3 sequence: CASSAGTGVPNEKLFF. The CDR3 coding sequence is TGTGCCAGCAGCGCCGGGACAGGAGTTCCTAATGAAAAACTGTTTTTT. The chain joins TRBV9 to TRBJ1-4, with 8 positions matching TRBD1. Germline CDR1 is SGDLS and CDR2 is YYNGEE. The V and J ends lost 3 bases and 3 bases, in that order; junction bases with no gene match: 7. The CDR3 is made up of 16 amino acids.

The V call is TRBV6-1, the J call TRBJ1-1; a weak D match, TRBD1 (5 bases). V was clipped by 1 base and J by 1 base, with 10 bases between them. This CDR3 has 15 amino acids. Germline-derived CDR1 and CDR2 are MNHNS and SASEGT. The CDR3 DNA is TGTGCCAGCAGTGAAGACGGGGCGCGGAACACTGAAGCTTTCTTT. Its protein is CASSEDGARNTEAFF.

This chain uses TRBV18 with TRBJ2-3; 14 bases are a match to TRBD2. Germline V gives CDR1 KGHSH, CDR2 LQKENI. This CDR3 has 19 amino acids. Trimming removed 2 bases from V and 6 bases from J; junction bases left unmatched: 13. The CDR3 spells CASSPGDLGLAGGLDTQYF. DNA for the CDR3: TGTGCCAGCTCACCAGGAGATTTAGGACTAGCGGGGGGCCTGGATACGCAGTATTTT.

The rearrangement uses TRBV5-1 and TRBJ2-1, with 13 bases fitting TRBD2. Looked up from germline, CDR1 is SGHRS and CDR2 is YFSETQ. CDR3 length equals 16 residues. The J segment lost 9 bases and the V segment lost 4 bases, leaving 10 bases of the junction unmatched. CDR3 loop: CASSGRTSGSFSEQFF. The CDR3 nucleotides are TGCGCCAGCAGCGGCCGGACTAGCGGGAGTTTTAGTGAGCAGTTCTTC.